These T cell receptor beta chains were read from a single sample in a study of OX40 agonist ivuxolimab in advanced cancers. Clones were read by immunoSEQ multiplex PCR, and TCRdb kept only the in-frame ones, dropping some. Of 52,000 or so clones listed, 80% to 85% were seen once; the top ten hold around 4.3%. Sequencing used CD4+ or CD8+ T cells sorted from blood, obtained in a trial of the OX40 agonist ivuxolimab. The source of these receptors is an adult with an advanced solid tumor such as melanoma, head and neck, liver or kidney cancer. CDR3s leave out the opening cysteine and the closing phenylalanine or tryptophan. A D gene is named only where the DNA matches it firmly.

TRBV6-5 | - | ASSYSLGRNTEAF
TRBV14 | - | ASSQDRGGSGELF
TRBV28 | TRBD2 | ASSASGQGEQF
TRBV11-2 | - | ASSLGADYEQY
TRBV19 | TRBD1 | ASIGTGVYNEQF
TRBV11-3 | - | ASSRNTLFEQY
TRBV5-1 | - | ASSGDGSRTDTQY
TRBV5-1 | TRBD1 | ASSLVAGGSNEKLF
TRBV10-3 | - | AISELATRSHGELF
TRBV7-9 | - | ASSLATVAYEQY
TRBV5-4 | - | ASSLSLLNTEAF
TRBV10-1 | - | ASSEGLQETQY
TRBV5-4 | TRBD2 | ASTPGGVSYEQY
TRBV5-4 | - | ASSLRRDYKAF
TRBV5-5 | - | ASSSPDQPQH
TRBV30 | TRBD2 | AWILFGGLAGEGDSGANVLT
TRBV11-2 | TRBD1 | ASSQEMGTGSYEQY
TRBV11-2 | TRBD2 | ASSLFGRASYEQY
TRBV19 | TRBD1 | ASSIRTGGGPQH
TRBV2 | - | ASSLGQAETQY
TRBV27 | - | ASSTARGLYQPQH
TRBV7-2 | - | ASSHGGANEKLF
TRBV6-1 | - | ASSERFYEQY
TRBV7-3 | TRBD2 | ASSPSGSLYNEQF
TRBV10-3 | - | AISEMRETQY
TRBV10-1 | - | ASSGQRVYNEQF
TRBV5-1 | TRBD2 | ASSLAGTSVGNEQF
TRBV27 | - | ASSPLLPGLNQPQH
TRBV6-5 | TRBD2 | ARKNRLADAYEQY
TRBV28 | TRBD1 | ASSRQGVREKLF
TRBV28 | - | ASSLIPADGEKLF
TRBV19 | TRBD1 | ASSLPVTGLIPDTQY
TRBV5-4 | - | ASSQDRGGSKPQH
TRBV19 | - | ASSIVGGRISGANVLT
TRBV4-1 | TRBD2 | ASSQVGTSGSSYNEQF
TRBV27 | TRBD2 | ASSRTFGLAAQETQY
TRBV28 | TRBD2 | ASSSPWEGSYEQY
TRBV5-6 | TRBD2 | ASSFWASGFQETQY
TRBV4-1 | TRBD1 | ASSATRDRRTGELF
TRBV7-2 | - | ASSLDRANEQF
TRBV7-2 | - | ASSLVAGPYEQY
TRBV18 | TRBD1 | ASSPNGQGDYGYT
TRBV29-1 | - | SVEAGTGNTIY
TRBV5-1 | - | ASSFQVTHEQY
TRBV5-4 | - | ASSLSSAPSYEQY
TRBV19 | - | ASSGREKNTEAF
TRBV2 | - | ASRTFSSTDTQY
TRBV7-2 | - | ASSLARDTNYGYT
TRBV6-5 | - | ASSYGPTYEQY
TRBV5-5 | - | ASSLSPGATQTQY
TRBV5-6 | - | ASSSSESWAKNIQY
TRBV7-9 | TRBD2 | ASSLDLAGLYEQY
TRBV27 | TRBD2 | ASSRQGLRGGEQY
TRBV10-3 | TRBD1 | AISYDREGTEAF
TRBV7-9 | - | ASSLRVTGSYGYT
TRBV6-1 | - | ASSASTQLTYEQY
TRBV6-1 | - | ASSEGVGELF
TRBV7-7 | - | ASSLDPNTGELF
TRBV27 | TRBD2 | ASTPGLAGGDTQY
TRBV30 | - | AWGPTQETQY